This passage covers 32 T cell receptor beta chains from one sample sequenced in a study of response to subunit inactivated influenza vaccine. TCRdb ran MiXCR on the RT-PCR reads and lists one entry per CDR3 protein. Among around 190,000 distinct CDR3 sequences listed, nearly 9.5% were seen once. This sample comprised non-naive T cells sorted from PBMCs, obtained on the day of vaccination. All receptors come from a middle-aged man who received an inactivated influenza vaccine.

This clonotype came up a few times. CDR3: CASSSTGSSGANVLTF. CDR3 coding DNA: TGCGCCAGCAGCTCGACAGGAAGCTCTGGGGCCAACGTCCTGACTTTC. The chain joins TRBV5-1 to TRBJ2-6; tentative D call: TRBD1 (6 bases). Between the trimmed V and J ends, which lost 3 bases and 0 bases, there was a span of 10 bases. CDR1 is SGHRS and CDR2 is YFSETQ in the germline V gene. CDR3 length equals 16 residues.

About this clonotype itself: The junction shows a germline mismatch at one end, possibly a read error. The chain links TRBV7-7 to TRBJ2-1; the D is unclear. Germline CDR1 SSHAT, CDR2 FNYEAQ (reference sequence). The CDR3 loop spans 15 amino acids. The DNA for the CDR3 is TGTGCTAGCAGCTCCGGGCCAACAAAAAGCAATGAGCAGTTCTTC. Protein: CASSSGPTKSNEQFF.

A few counts support this clonotype. The CDR3 protein is CASTSPGGGYNSPLHF. CDR3 nucleotides: TGTGCCAGCACCTCTCCCGGAGGAGGCTATAATTCACCCCTCCACTTT. The chain links TRBV25-1 to TRBJ1-6; no clear D. The CDR3 runs to 16 residues. Trimming took 7 bases from V and 3 from J, leaving 16 bases between them. Germline assignment: CDR1 MGHDK and CDR2 SYGVNS.

This clonotype was detected many times. The rearrangement joins TRBV28 to TRBJ1-1; D gene unclear. V was clipped by 5 bases and J by 3 bases, with 4 bases between them. CDR3 length: 11 residues. The germline CDR1 and CDR2 sequences are MDHEN and SYDVKM. In DNA, the CDR3 is TGTGCCAGCAGTGGGTACACTGAAGCTTTCTTT. Its translation is CASSGYTEAFF.

The CDR3 loop is CATSLRGHDPSYNEQFF. The CDR3, as DNA: TGTGCCACCTCTCTGCGGGGGCATGATCCCTCCTACAATGAGCAGTTCTTC. This chain links TRBV28 with TRBJ2-1, with a tentative D call TRBD2 (7 bases). V was pared by 10 bases and J by 0 bases, with 22 bases between. This CDR3 contains 17 residues. Germline CDR1 reads MDHEN; CDR2 reads SYDVKM.

The sample holds a few counts of this clonotype. The chain combines TRBV2 with TRBJ1-2; 10 bases are a match to TRBD1. The V gene's germline CDR1 is SNHLY and CDR2 FYNNEI. V shed 1 base, J shed 5 bases, and the junction held 1 base outside the gene matches. The CDR3 has 14 amino acids. The CDR3 reads CASSEGQGAYGYTF. The CDR3 DNA sequence: TGTGCCAGCAGTGAAGGACAGGGGGCGTATGGCTACACCTTC. Based on the CDR3 plus reference TRBV2 and TRBJ1-2, the full variable domain is EPEVTQTPSHQVTQMGQEVILRCVPISNHLYFYWYRQILGQKVEFLVSFYNNEISEKSEIFDDQFSVERPDGSNFTLKIRSTKLEDSAMYFCASSEGQGAYGYTFGSGTRLTVV.

This clonotype was seen repeatedly, ten times or more. The chain uses TRBV11-2 and TRBJ2-3; D remains unclear. Germline V gene lookup returns CDR1 SGHAT and CDR2 FQNNGV. The CDR3 length is 15 residues. With 1 base removed from V and 3 bases from J, the gap between germline ends came to 11 bases. The DNA of the CDR3 is TGTGCCAGCAGCTTAGTGTATGGGGATACAGATACGCAGTATTTT. It specifies CASSLVYGDTDTQYF. Looking up the rest from reference TRBV11-2 and TRBJ2-3 gives the full variable domain: EAGVAQSPRYKIIEKRQSVAFWCNPISGHATLYWYQQILGQGPKLLIQFQNNGVVDDSQLPKDRFSAERLKGVDSTLKIQPAKLEDSAVYLCASSLVYGDTDTQYFGPGTRLTVL.

This clonotype has more than one count but fewer than ten. The chain carries TRBV7-9 and TRBJ2-1, with D possibly being TRBD2 (6 bases). The CDR3 spans 12 residues. In germline, CDR1 is SEHNR, CDR2 FQNEAQ (reference sequence). V lost 4 bases, J lost 8 bases, and 9 bases lay in between. CDR3 loop: CASSSREHEQFF. CDR3 coding DNA: TGTGCCAGCAGCTCCCGGGAGCATGAGCAGTTCTTC.

This clonotype has more than one count but fewer than ten. Compared with germline, one end of the junction differs, possibly owing to a read error. V gene TRBV5-6 combines with J gene TRBJ1-2; unclear D gene. The V gene's germline CDR1 is SGHDT and CDR2 YYEEEE. The CDR3 is 13 amino acids. CDR3 sequence reads: CATSGDAYYGYTF. The CDR3 nucleotides read TGTGCCACCAGCGGCGACGCCTACTATGGCTACACCTTC.

The chain uses TRBV20-1 and TRBJ2-7; 9 bases are a match to TRBD1. The CDR3 contains 14 residues. V gave up 5 bases and J gave up 6 bases; unmatched junction bases: 11. CDR1 is DFQATT, CDR2 SNEGSKA, per germline (reference sequence). Here the CDR3 DNA reads TGCAGTGCTGCAAGTAACAGGGGGCTAGGCGAGCAGTACTTC. Its protein product is CSAASNRGLGEQYF.

This clonotype was counted ten times or more. The V call is TRBV15, the J call TRBJ2-7, with TRBD1 identical over 8 bases. J lost 4 bases, V lost 1 base, and 9 bases had no gene match. The CDR3 has 16 amino acids. CDR1 and CDR2 (germline): LNHNV, YYDKDF (reference sequence). The CDR3 DNA reads TGTGCCACCAGCAGAGTTTTTCGGGACAGGAGTTACGAGCAGTACTTC. Residues: CATSRVFRDRSYEQYF.

This clonotype appeared many times. The V gene is TRBV20-1, the J gene TRBJ2-7; 12 nucleotides match TRBD1. The CDR3 is made up of 16 amino acids. Germline values: CDR1 DFQATT, CDR2 SNEGSKA (reference sequence). The trim removed 1 base at V and 7 bases at J, leaving 11 bases unmatched. CDR3 loop: CSARAPPGQGAGEQYF. DNA of the CDR3: TGCAGTGCTAGAGCACCACCGGGACAGGGGGCAGGGGAGCAGTACTTC.

The rearrangement links TRBV28 to TRBJ2-5, with TRBD1 matching 7 bases. The J segment lost 4 bases and the V segment lost 5 bases, leaving 7 bases of the junction unmatched. In germline, CDR1 is MDHEN, CDR2 SYDVKM. This CDR3 spans 14 amino acids. CDR3 loop: CASSEPSGGETQYF. DNA of the CDR3: TGTGCCAGCAGTGAACCCTCAGGGGGAGAGACCCAGTACTTC.

In this sample, this clonotype turned up many times. The J gene is TRBJ2-1, the V gene TRBV12-3 or TRBV12-4; 13 nucleotides match TRBD2. The length of the CDR3 is 21 residues. V lost 4 bases to trimming and J lost 4 bases; unmatched junction nucleotides: 19. CDR3 nucleotide sequence: TGTGCCAGCAGTTCCACCCAACCGGGACAAGGACTAGCGGGAGTTTACAATGAGCAGTTCTTC. The encoded protein is CASSSTQPGQGLAGVYNEQFF.

This clonotype was counted between two and nine times. The rearrangement joins TRBV7-8 to TRBJ1-5, with TRBD1 matching 7 bases. Germline CDR1 reads SGHVS; CDR2 reads FQNEAQ. With V trimmed by 1 base and J by 4 bases, 4 bases remained unmatched. The CDR3 covers 15 residues. CDR3 in amino acids: CASSLVPGGNQPQHF. CDR3 sequence (DNA): TGTGCCAGCAGCTTAGTTCCAGGGGGGAATCAGCCCCAGCATTTT.

This clonotype was found many times. The rearrangement links TRBV10-3 to TRBJ2-5; D is undetermined. The length of the CDR3 is 14 residues. Germline lookup yields CDR1 ENHRY and CDR2 SYGVKD. V was pared by 4 bases and J by 5 bases, with 14 bases between. CDR3 nucleotides: TGTGCCATCAGTGCGGACGGCCCCAAGGAGACCCAGTACTTC. This translates into CAISADGPKETQYF.

This clonotype was recorded at least ten times. The genes are TRBV29-1 and TRBJ1-1; D gene ambiguous. Germline values: CDR1 SQVTM, CDR2 ANQGSEA. Trimming removed 7 bases at V and 1 base at J, with 19 bases between. This CDR3 region has 15 residues. This CDR3 reads CSAPRPPGENTEAFF. The DNA for the CDR3 is TGCAGCGCCCCTAGACCGCCGGGAGAGAACACTGAAGCTTTCTTT.

This chain joins TRBV5-1 and TRBJ1-5; D perhaps matches TRBD1 (5 bases). The V end was cut by 0 bases, the J end by 0 bases, with 7 bases between. Germline assignment: CDR1 SGHRS and CDR2 YFSETQ. The CDR3 contains 15 residues. The CDR3 region is CASSLEGNSNQPQHF. In DNA, the CDR3 is TGCGCCAGCAGCTTGGAGGGGAATAGCAATCAGCCCCAGCATTTT.

V gene TRBV20-1 combines with J gene TRBJ1-4; no firm D call. The germline V and J ends were trimmed by 6 bases and 1 base, with 6 bases remaining between them. CDR1 DFQATT and CDR2 SNEGSKA come from the germline V gene (reference sequence). The CDR3 extends over 12 amino acids. The CDR3 here is CSAPITNEKLFF. CDR3 coding DNA: TGCAGTGCCCCCATAACTAATGAAAAACTGTTTTTT.

This clonotype was seen repeatedly, ten times or more. The chain combines TRBV10-3 with TRBJ2-2; D is undetermined. The CDR3 contains 15 residues. Trimming took off 5 bases at V and 2 bases at J, with 12 bases between the two ends. CDR1 ENHRY and CDR2 SYGVKD come from the germline V gene. The CDR3 loop reads CAISSDPVNTGELFF. For the CDR3, the DNA is TGTGCCATCAGTTCGGACCCTGTCAACACCGGGGAGCTGTTTTTT.

This chain links TRBV30 with TRBJ2-7; no definite D call. The ends were cut back, 5 bases at V and 4 bases at J, with 9 bases in the middle. The germline V gene encodes CDR1 GTSNPN and CDR2 SVGIG (reference sequence). The CDR3 contains 11 residues. CDR3 loop: CAWGSLYEQYF. CDR3 nucleotides: TGTGCCTGGGGAAGCCTTTACGAGCAGTACTTC.

This clonotype occurred a few times. The chain employs TRBV14 and TRBJ1-2, with D possibly matching TRBD1 (6 bases). Looked up from germline, CDR1 is SGHDN and CDR2 is FVKESK. Trimming took 5 bases from V and 5 from J, leaving 12 bases between them. The CDR3 loop spans 13 amino acids. CDR3 amino acids: CASSTGMGYGYTF. Written as DNA, the CDR3 is TGTGCCAGCAGCACAGGGATGGGGTATGGCTACACCTTC.

This rearrangement joins TRBV18 to TRBJ2-5; 9 bases fit TRBD2. The CDR3 runs 14 residues. The germline gives CDR1 KGHSH, CDR2 LQKENI. J gave up 5 bases and V 4 bases, and 5 bases lay outside the gene matches. The CDR3 DNA reads TGTGCCAGCTCACAAGCGGGAGGCTGGGAGACCCAGTACTTC. Encoded protein: CASSQAGGWETQYF.

This clonotype was detected ten times or more. The genes are TRBV6-6 and TRBJ2-1; D call uncertain. Per the germline V gene, CDR1 is MNHNY and CDR2 is SVGAGI (reference sequence). This CDR3 comprises 12 residues. The V end was cut by 6 bases, the J end by 10 bases, with 13 bases between. The CDR3 loop is CASRARMGEQFF. The DNA for the CDR3 is TGTGCCAGCAGGGCCCGAATGGGCGAGCAGTTCTTC.

In this sample, this clonotype turned up many times. This chain connects TRBV28 to TRBJ1-2, with D unclear. Germline lookup yields CDR1 MDHEN and CDR2 SYDVKM. CDR3 length: 11 amino acids. Trimming took off 4 bases at V and 7 bases at J, with 7 bases between the two ends. The CDR3: CASSSPTGYTF. The DNA for the CDR3 is TGTGCCAGCAGTTCTCCGACTGGCTACACCTTC.

The chain links TRBV7-2 to TRBJ2-5; D not certain. Germline CDR1 and CDR2: SGHTA and FQGNSA. The ends were cut back, 0 bases at V and 5 bases at J, with 13 bases in the middle. CDR3 size: 15 residues. In DNA form, the CDR3 reads TGTGCCAGCAGCTTAGCCCACGGTGCAGCCGAGACCCAGTACTTC. It specifies CASSLAHGAAETQYF.

On this clonotype itself: A read error is possible here, since a much larger clone lies one base away. This sequence joins TRBV15 and TRBJ2-3; TRBD1 is a possible D gene (6 bases). Per the germline V gene, CDR1 is LNHNV and CDR2 is YYDKDF (reference sequence). The CDR3 consists of 14 residues. Trimming shortened V by 1 base and J by 7 bases, and 12 bases separated the two germline ends. The CDR3 loop is CATSRARGWYTQYF. CDR3 nucleotides: TGTGCCACCAGCAGAGCGAGGGGGTGGTATACGCAGTATTTT. Filled out from reference TRBV15 and TRBJ2-3, the complete variable domain reads DAMVIQNPRYQVTQFGKPVTLSCSQTLNHNVMYWYQQKSSQAPKLLFHYYDKDFNNEADTPDNFQSRRPNTSFCFLDIRSPGLGDTAMYLCATSRARGWYTQYFGPGTRLTVL.

This clonotype came up a few times. The genes are TRBV13 and TRBJ1-5; TRBD1 might be the D (6 bases). The CDR3 covers 17 residues. CDR1 is PRHDT, CDR2 FYEKMQ, per germline (reference sequence). Trimming stripped 2 bases from V and 0 bases from J, with 14 bases between. CDR3 sequence reads: CASSLNGRGYSNQPQHF. CDR3 DNA: TGTGCCAGCAGCTTAAATGGCAGGGGCTATAGCAATCAGCCCCAGCATTTT. Filled out from reference TRBV13 and TRBJ1-5, the complete variable domain reads AAGVIQSPRHLIKEKRETATLKCYPIPRHDTVYWYQQGPGQDPQFLISFYEKMQSDKGSIPDRFSAQQFSDYHSELNMSSLELGDSALYFCASSLNGRGYSNQPQHFGDGTRLSIL.

The table lists this clonotype with a few counts. The chain employs TRBV7-2 and TRBJ2-1; D is possibly TRBD2 (6 bases). The V end lost 5 bases, the J end lost 4 bases, and 12 bases lay between the germline ends. This CDR3 has 14 residues. The germline V gene has CDR1 SGHTA and CDR2 FQGNSA. This CDR3 reads CASSPGRMYNEQFF. The CDR3 nucleotides read TGTGCCAGCAGCCCCGGGAGAATGTACAATGAGCAGTTCTTC. The whole variable domain, remainder taken from reference TRBV7-2 and TRBJ2-1, is GAGVSQSPSNKVTEKGKDVELRCDPISGHTALYWYRQSLGQGLEFLIYFQGNSAPDKSGLPSDRFSAERTGGSVSTLTIQRTQQEDSAVYLCASSPGRMYNEQFFGPGTRLTVL.

This clonotype came up a few times. This chain joins TRBV29-1 and TRBJ1-4; a possible D gene is TRBD1 (5 bases). Germline-derived CDR1 and CDR2 are SQVTM and ANQGSEA. The germline V and J ends were trimmed by 7 bases and 0 bases, with 18 bases remaining between them. The CDR3 has 16 residues. The CDR3 DNA sequence: TGCAGCGCCAGCCCCTCGGGGGGGGCAACTAATGAAAAACTGTTTTTT. The encoded protein is CSASPSGGATNEKLFF. The variable domain in full, with the rest retrieved from reference TRBV29-1 and TRBJ1-4, is SAVISQKPSRDICQRGTSLTIQCQVDSQVTMMFWYRQQPGQSLTLIATANQGSEATYESGFVIDKFPISRPNLTFSTLTVSNMSPEDSSIYLCSASPSGGATNEKLFFGSGTQLSVL.

The sample holds many counts of this clonotype. The J gene is TRBJ1-5, the V gene TRBV28, with 8 bases fitting TRBD1. CDR3 length equals 15 residues. The trim removed 3 bases at V and 2 bases at J, leaving 3 bases unmatched. CDR1 is MDHEN and CDR2 is SYDVKM in the germline V gene. The CDR3 DNA is TGTGCCAGCAGTTTGATACAGGGGGGCAATCAGCCCCAGCATTTT. It codes for CASSLIQGGNQPQHF.

This clonotype came up a few times. V gene TRBV9 combines with J gene TRBJ1-3; no firm D call. The germline gives CDR1 SGDLS, CDR2 YYNGEE. This CDR3 comprises 18 residues. V lost 2 bases and J lost 0, with 18 bases in between. In nucleotides, the CDR3 is TGTGCCAGCAGCGTTGACCCCCCTAACAGAAACTCTGGAAACACCATATATTTT. Encoded protein: CASSVDPPNRNSGNTIYF.